The next 9 T cell receptor beta chains were all read from a single sample in a study of shared clonotypes between healthy human individuals. CD45RO negativity and positive selection for CCR7 defined naive CD8 cells, a population that excluded terminally differentiated effector memory CD45RA+ cells. Clones were sequenced by immunoSEQ multiplex PCR, and TCRdb holds only the in-frame ones, with some missing. Altogether about 600,000 clones are present, 95% to 96% being singletons, with the ten largest covering about 0.11%. Sequences were obtained from naive CD8+ T cells sorted from blood. The receptors come from a woman aged 25 to 39 in good health.

This clone was seen a single time. The gene calls are TRBV2 and TRBJ1-2; D unresolved. V dropped 6 bases and J dropped 2 bases, with 7 bases sitting between them. Germline CDR1 reads SNHLY; CDR2 reads FYNNEI. CDR3 length: 12 residues. CDR3 amino acids: CASRSRNYGYTF. The CDR3 nucleotides are TGTGCCAGCAGGAGCAGAAACTATGGCTACACCTTC. The full variable domain, in which reference TRBV2 and TRBJ1-2 provide the parts outside the CDR3, is EPEVTQTPSHQVTQMGQEVILRCVPISNHLYFYWYRQILGQKVEFLVSFYNNEISEKSEIFDDQFSVERPDGSNFTLKIRSTKLEDSAMYFCASRSRNYGYTFGSGTRLTVV.

This sequence joins TRBV28 and TRBJ2-7; D is possibly TRBD1 or TRBD2 (5 bases each). Trimming cost V 2 bases and J 2 bases, with 10 bases left between them. The CDR3 consists of 14 residues. From germline, CDR1 is MDHEN and CDR2 SYDVKM. CDR3 loop: CASSLEGIPYEQYF. The CDR3 DNA is TGTGCCAGCAGTTTAGAGGGGATTCCCTACGAGCAGTACTTC.

The chain links TRBV30 to TRBJ2-6; no definite D call. Germline loops: CDR1 GTSNPN, CDR2 SVGIG (reference sequence). V was shortened by 3 bases and J by 2 bases, with 2 bases between the two germline ends. The CDR3 contains 12 residues. The CDR3 spells CAWRAGANVLTF. The CDR3 DNA reads TGTGCCTGGAGGGCTGGGGCCAACGTCCTGACTTTC.

The V gene is TRBV19, the J gene TRBJ1-2, with no clear D. CDR1 is LNHDA and CDR2 is SQIVND in the germline V gene (reference sequence). The ends were cut back, 6 bases at V and 3 bases at J, with 11 bases in the middle. There are 13 residues in the CDR3. CDR3 bases: TGTGCCAGTAGGAGCAGCATGGACTATGGCTACACCTTC. Protein product: CASRSSMDYGYTF.

V usage is TRBV28 and J usage is TRBJ1-3, with 9 bases lining up with TRBD1. The V segment lost 6 bases and the J segment 0 bases; nucleotides outside the gene matches: 15. This CDR3 has 19 residues. Germline CDR1 and CDR2: MDHEN and SYDVKM. The CDR3 loop reads CASSLPTQGARDSGNTIYF. The CDR3 nucleotides are TGTGCCAGCAGCCTACCAACACAGGGGGCCCGTGACTCTGGAAACACCATATATTTT.

The chain couples TRBV28 to TRBJ2-7, with D possibly TRBD1 on 5 matching bases. V gave up 7 bases and J gave up 5 bases, with 18 bases separating them. Germline CDR1 is MDHEN and CDR2 is SYDVKM. The CDR3 is 14 residues long. CDR3 loop: CASTLGTGGNEQYF. The CDR3, as DNA: TGTGCCAGCACCCTGGGCACAGGTGGAAACGAGCAGTACTTC.

The CDR3 DNA sequence: TGTGCCAGCAGTGACACCTTGAACACTGAAGCTTTCTTT. As protein: CASSDTLNTEAFF. The chain carries TRBV7-9 and TRBJ1-1; no definite D call. CDR1 is SEHNR, CDR2 FQNEAQ, per germline (reference sequence). Trimming took off 6 bases at V and 0 bases at J, with 8 bases between the two ends. The CDR3 totals 13 residues.

The rearrangement links TRBV27 to TRBJ2-1, with D unclear. Trimming shortened V by 3 bases and J by 5 bases, and 14 bases separated the two germline ends. CDR3 length: 15 residues. The germline gives CDR1 MNHEY, CDR2 SMNVEV (reference sequence). The CDR3 reads CASSFGDPRNNEQFF. CDR3 coding DNA: TGTGCCAGCAGTTTCGGAGACCCCAGGAACAATGAGCAGTTCTTC.

The V gene is TRBV7-2, the J gene TRBJ2-7; 12 nucleotides line up with TRBD2. The germline CDR1 and CDR2 sequences are SGHTA and FQGNSA. Trimming at V came to 4 bases and at J to 0 bases, leaving 4 bases not matched to a gene. This CDR3 is built from 16 residues. The CDR3 loop is CASSSSTSGSSYEQYF. DNA for the CDR3: TGTGCCAGCAGCTCCTCGACTAGCGGGAGCTCCTACGAGCAGTACTTC.